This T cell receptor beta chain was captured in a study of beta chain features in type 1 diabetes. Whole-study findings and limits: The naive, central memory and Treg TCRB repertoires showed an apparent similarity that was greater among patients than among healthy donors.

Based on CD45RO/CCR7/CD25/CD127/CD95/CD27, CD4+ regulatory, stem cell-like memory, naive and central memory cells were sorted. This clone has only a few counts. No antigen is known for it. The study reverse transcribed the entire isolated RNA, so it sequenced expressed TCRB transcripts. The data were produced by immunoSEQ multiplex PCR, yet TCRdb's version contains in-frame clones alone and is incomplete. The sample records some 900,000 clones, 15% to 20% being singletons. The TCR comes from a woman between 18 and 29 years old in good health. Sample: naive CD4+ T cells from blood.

CDR3: CASSLVAASGSRADTQYF. DNA of the CDR3: TGTGCCAGCAGCTTAGTAGCGGCTAGCGGGAGTCGGGCAGATACGCAGTATTTT. The V and J genes are TRBV7-2 and TRBJ2-3, with 10 bases identical to TRBD2. The CDR3 totals 18 residues. Germline V gives CDR1 SGHTA, CDR2 FQGNSA. The ends lost 1 base at V and 4 bases at J; junction bases unmatched: 11.